The 14 T cell receptor beta chains listed next were all sequenced from one sample in a study of PD-L1 blockade in urothelial cancer. Clones were sequenced by immunoSEQ multiplex PCR, and TCRdb holds only the in-frame ones, with some missing. The sample comprises more than 90,000 clones, around 93% of which are singletons, and 3.5% to 4.5% rests with the top ten. Time point: peripheral blood 6 weeks after treatment start. The specimen was PBMCs, collected around atezolizumab (anti-PD-L1) treatment. The receptors here all came from a man in his 60s with urothelial cancer.

The chain is built from TRBV19 and TRBJ2-4; 11 bases map to TRBD2. J lost 7 bases, V lost 6 bases, and 11 bases had no gene match. The CDR3 is made up of 16 amino acids. The germline gives CDR1 LNHDA, CDR2 SQIVND (reference sequence). CDR3 sequence reads: CASSSGLAGGQNIQYF. In DNA, the CDR3 is TGTGCCAGTAGCTCCGGACTAGCGGGCGGCCAGAACATTCAGTACTTC. The full variable domain, its missing parts supplied by reference TRBV19 and TRBJ2-4, is DGGITQSPKYLFRKEGQNVTLSCEQNLNHDAMYWYRQDPGQGLRLIYYSQIVNDFQKGDIAEGYSVSREKKESFPLTVTSAQKNPTAFYLCASSSGLAGGQNIQYFGAGTRLSVL.

V and J are TRBV7-3 and TRBJ2-1, with 7 bases matching TRBD2. This CDR3 spans 15 amino acids. Germline V lookup: CDR1 SGHTA, CDR2 FQGTGA. The ends lost 3 bases at V and 3 bases at J; junction bases unmatched: 5. The CDR3 here is CASSFSSGNYNEQFF. In nucleotides, the CDR3 is TGTGCCAGCAGCTTTTCTAGCGGAAACTACAATGAGCAGTTCTTC.

This sequence joins TRBV7-9 and TRBJ2-5, with TRBD1 identical over 10 bases. J was trimmed by 5 bases and V by 5 bases; bases with no gene match: 11. CDR1 is SEHNR and CDR2 is FQNEAQ in the germline V gene (reference sequence). The CDR3 sequence is 16 residues long. CDR3 sequence (DNA): TGTGCCAGCAGCCCCAACCGACAGGGGGCTTCGGAGACCCAGTACTTC. Translation: CASSPNRQGASETQYF.

This chain uses TRBV6-1 with TRBJ1-5; 7 nucleotides agree with TRBD1. CDR3 length: 16 residues. Germline V gives CDR1 MNHNS, CDR2 SASEGT. J gave up 4 bases and V 4 bases, and 10 bases lay outside the gene matches. CDR3 nucleotide sequence: TGTGCCAGCAGTGGGAAGACAGGGTTCCGGAATCAGCCCCAGCATTTT. Translation: CASSGKTGFRNQPQHF.

The CDR3 nucleotides are TGTGCCAGCTCACCACCTAGCGGGAGGGCCGGGGAGCTGTTTTTT. Residues: CASSPPSGRAGELFF. This rearrangement joins TRBV18 to TRBJ2-2; 11 bases agree with TRBD2. This CDR3 has 15 amino acids. V gave up 0 bases and J gave up 6 bases; unmatched junction bases: 0. In germline, CDR1 is KGHSH, CDR2 LQKENI.

This clone was recorded once. The chain carries TRBV5-1 and TRBJ2-3; D gene ambiguous. CDR1 SGHRS and CDR2 YFSETQ come from the germline V gene. CDR3 length: 15 residues. The V gene lost 1 base and the J gene lost 5 bases, with 14 bases spanning the gap. CDR3 DNA sequence: TGCGCCAGCAGCTTGCCATCCAACAGTGAAGATACGCAGTATTTT. Protein product: CASSLPSNSEDTQYF.

The rearrangement joins TRBV29-1 to TRBJ1-2; D possibly corresponds to TRBD1 (6 bases). Trimming left V 4 bases short and J 5 bases short, with 11 bases between. The CDR3 runs to 12 residues. Germline-derived CDR1 and CDR2 are SQVTM and ANQGSEA. This CDR3 reads CSVGGGEYGYTF. The CDR3 nucleotides are TGCAGCGTTGGAGGGGGGGAATATGGCTACACCTTC.

This clone was counted once. The chain is built from TRBV5-1 and TRBJ2-5; D gene unclear. Germline CDR1 is SGHRS and CDR2 is YFSETQ. V was clipped by 4 bases and J by 2 bases, with 9 bases between them. The CDR3 is 13 amino acids. The chain's CDR3 is CASSISFQETQYF. CDR3 DNA sequence: TGCGCCAGCAGCATATCCTTTCAAGAGACCCAGTACTTC.

The chain links TRBV21-1 to TRBJ2-7; TRBD1 is taken as the D call from the table, unchecked against the DNA. TRBV21-1 is recorded as a pseudogene. This CDR3 contains 13 residues. In DNA form, the CDR3 reads TGTGCCAGCAGAACACAGGGAAGCCGAGAGCAGTACTTC. It translates to CASRTQGSREQYF.

This chain links TRBV6-6 with TRBJ2-1; no clear D gene. The CDR3 spans 13 residues. Germline values: CDR1 MNHNY, CDR2 SVGAGI (reference sequence). V lost 4 bases and J lost 4, with 8 bases in between. The CDR3 DNA reads as TGTGCCAGCAGTTCGAACGAGTACAATGAGCAGTTCTTC. Translating gives CASSSNEYNEQFF.

In this sample, this clone turned up once. The chain has TRBV5-1 and TRBJ2-7, with D tentatively TRBD1 (6 bases). The CDR3 contains 14 residues. Trimming removed 0 bases from V and 3 bases from J, with 10 bases in between. Germline V gene lookup returns CDR1 SGHRS and CDR2 YFSETQ. CDR3 coding DNA: TGCGCCAGCAGCTTGGGGACAGATATCTACGAGCAGTACTTC. This gives the protein CASSLGTDIYEQYF.

The V call is TRBV6-4, the J call TRBJ2-3, with D uncertain. The germline V gene encodes CDR1 MRHNA and CDR2 SNTAGT. Trimming took 5 bases from V and 0 from J, leaving 9 bases between them. This CDR3 spans 14 amino acids. The CDR3 sequence is CASSPRSSTDTQYF. The CDR3 DNA follows: TGTGCCAGCAGTCCTAGATCAAGCACAGATACGCAGTATTTT.

The chain has TRBV29-1 and TRBJ2-2, with 7 bases lining up with TRBD1. The junction had 4 bases not matched to a gene; V was cut back by 1 base and J by 5 bases. The CDR3 has 14 amino acids. Germline loops: CDR1 SQVTM, CDR2 ANQGSEA. CDR3: CSVEGQGLTGELFF. In DNA, the CDR3 is TGCAGCGTTGAAGGACAGGGTTTGACCGGGGAGCTGTTTTTT.

The chain employs TRBV9 and TRBJ2-5; 9 positions agree with TRBD2. The trim removed 5 bases at V and 5 bases at J, leaving 4 bases unmatched. This CDR3 has 13 residues. Germline V gene lookup returns CDR1 SGDLS and CDR2 YYNGEE. This chain's CDR3 is CASSAAGGETQYF. The CDR3 nucleotides are TGTGCCAGCAGTGCAGCGGGGGGCGAGACCCAGTACTTC.